Each of the 23 T cell receptor beta chains below was sequenced from the same sample in a study of blood T cell repertoires in COVID-19. TCRdb's copy holds only in-frame clones and misses some; the assay was immunoSEQ multiplex PCR. The profile shows about 670,000 clones, 80% to 90% of them singletons. The sample taken for sequencing was peripheral blood. These receptors were taken from a woman between 18 and 29 years old with acute or convalescent COVID-19.

The chain carries TRBV5-4 and TRBJ1-2, with TRBD1 matching over 7 bases. V dropped 4 bases and J dropped 4; count of bases not matched to a gene: 7. The CDR3 has 14 amino acids. CDR1 is SGHNT and CDR2 is YYREEE in the germline V gene (reference sequence). CDR3 amino acids: CASSPPGQRYGYTF. CDR3 nucleotide sequence: TGTGCCAGCAGCCCCCCGGGACAGCGCTATGGCTACACCTTC.

The chain couples TRBV5-6 to TRBJ1-2; 9 bases are a match to TRBD1. This CDR3 region has 14 residues. Germline CDR1 is SGHDT and CDR2 is YYEEEE. Trimming at V came to 4 bases and at J to 3 bases, leaving 4 bases not matched to a gene. CDR3 in DNA: TGTGCCAGCAGCCCGGGACAGGGCTACTATGGCTACACCTTC. Protein product: CASSPGQGYYGYTF.

This clone has just one count. The CDR3 loop reads CASSTNPQGIHEQYF. The CDR3 DNA reads as TGTGCCAGCAGCACCAACCCACAGGGAATCCACGAGCAGTACTTC. The chain couples TRBV27 to TRBJ2-7, with D possibly being TRBD1 (6 bases). The germline CDR1 and CDR2 sequences are MNHEY and SMNVEV (reference sequence). Trimming pared 6 bases from V and 5 bases from J, leaving 20 bases between. The CDR3 has 15 amino acids.

This chain joins TRBV12-3 or TRBV12-4 and TRBJ1-2; D is undetermined. With 10 bases removed from V and 4 bases from J, the gap between germline ends came to 13 bases. The CDR3 loop spans 12 amino acids. The CDR3 protein is CATSDTSYGYTF. The CDR3 DNA reads as TGTGCCACCTCAGATACCTCCTATGGCTACACCTTC.

The rearrangement joins TRBV12-5 to TRBJ2-1; possible D gene TRBD1, 6 bases. The CDR3 totals 15 residues. CDR1 and CDR2 (germline): LGHNT, FRNRAP. Trimming took 4 bases from V and 4 from J, leaving 14 bases between them. DNA for the CDR3: TGTGCTAGTGGTTCCGGGCAAGGGGGATACAATGAGCAGTTCTTC. This codes for CASGSGQGGYNEQFF.

The chain joins TRBV7-3 to TRBJ1-1; 7 bases are shared with TRBD1. The ends lost 4 bases at V and 4 bases at J; junction bases unmatched: 9. This CDR3 has 15 amino acids. From germline, CDR1 is SGHTA and CDR2 FQGTGA. The DNA for the CDR3 is TGTGCCAGCAGCTCGACAGGGAGTGTCGGCACTGAAGCTTTCTTT. Protein: CASSSTGSVGTEAFF. Full variable domain (rest looked up from reference TRBV7-3 and TRBJ1-1): GAGVSQTPSNKVTEKGKYVELRCDPISGHTALYWYRQSLGQGPEFLIYFQGTGAADDSGLPNDRFFAVRPEGSVSTLKIQRTERGDSAVYLCASSSTGSVGTEAFFGQGTRLTVV.

V and J are TRBV7-9 and TRBJ1-1; no definite D call. CDR3 size: 12 residues. Germline V lookup: CDR1 SEHNR, CDR2 FQNEAQ (reference sequence). Trimming cost V 1 base and J 11 bases, with 11 bases left between them. This CDR3 reads CASSLERVRAFF. The CDR3 coding sequence is TGTGCCAGCAGCTTAGAACGGGTGAGGGCTTTCTTT. The whole variable domain, filled in from reference TRBV7-9 and TRBJ1-1, reads DTGVSQNPRHKITKRGQNVTFRCDPISEHNRLYWYRQTLGQGPEFLTYFQNEAQLEKSRLLSDRFSAERPKGSFSTLEIQRTEQGDSAMYLCASSLERVRAFFGQGTRLTVV.

V and J are TRBV4-1 and TRBJ1-4; D gene unclear. Germline V gene data show CDR1 as MGHRA and CDR2 as YSYEKL. The CDR3 is 13 amino acids. The V gene lost 1 base and the J gene lost 11 bases, with 11 bases spanning the gap. CDR3 in amino acids: CASSQADSLKLFF. The CDR3 region has the DNA TGCGCCAGCAGCCAAGCCGACTCCCTGAAACTGTTTTTT.

This clone was seen only once. The chain is built from TRBV7-9 and TRBJ2-5, with a possible D match to TRBD1 (6 bases). CDR1 and CDR2 (germline): SEHNR, FQNEAQ (reference sequence). Trimming pared 5 bases from V and 5 bases from J, leaving 18 bases between. This CDR3 contains 15 residues. CDR3 loop: CASSPGTPQGETQYF. CDR3 nucleotide sequence: TGTGCCAGCAGCCCCGGGACACCGCAGGGGGAGACCCAGTACTTC.

The chain has TRBV19 and TRBJ1-5; perhaps TRBD1 as D (5 bases). This CDR3 has 13 amino acids. The V gene's germline CDR1 is LNHDA and CDR2 SQIVND (reference sequence). Trimming cost V 9 bases and J 7 bases, with 16 bases left between them. The DNA of the CDR3 is TGTGCCAGCGAACAGAGACGGGGGCAGCCCCAGCATTTT. Amino acid sequence: CASEQRRGQPQHF. Combining the CDR3 with reference TRBV19 and TRBJ1-5 gives the whole variable domain DGGITQSPKYLFRKEGQNVTLSCEQNLNHDAMYWYRQDPGQGLRLIYYSQIVNDFQKGDIAEGYSVSREKKESFPLTVTSAQKNPTAFYLCASEQRRGQPQHFGDGTRLSIL.

V and J are TRBV4-1 and TRBJ2-7; tentatively, D is TRBD2 (6 bases). Germline loops: CDR1 MGHRA, CDR2 YSYEKL. Trimming pared 4 bases from V and 3 bases from J, leaving 13 bases between. This CDR3 contains 14 residues. CDR3 nucleotides: TGCGCCAGCAGCCTCCGGGACTCCCTCTACGAGCAGTACTTC. As protein: CASSLRDSLYEQYF.

This chain uses TRBV12-3 or TRBV12-4 with TRBJ1-5; D gene unclear. V lost 10 bases, J lost 8 bases, and 9 bases lay in between. The CDR3 covers 10 residues. The CDR3 DNA is TGTGCCACCCCCTCAGAGCCCCAGCATTTT. Its translation: CATPSEPQHF.

The rearrangement joins TRBV5-6 to TRBJ1-5; the match to TRBD1 covers 9 bases. CDR1 is SGHDT and CDR2 is YYEEEE in the germline V gene. V shed 3 bases and J 1 base; nucleotides not matched to a gene: 8. The CDR3 is 17 amino acids. CDR3 region: CASSSSDRGGSNQPQHF. The CDR3 DNA sequence: TGTGCCAGCAGCTCATCGGACAGGGGAGGAAGCAATCAGCCCCAGCATTTT.

The rearrangement links TRBV6-1 to TRBJ1-6, with TRBD1 matching over 9 bases. With V trimmed by 2 bases and J by 14 bases, 10 bases remained unmatched. This CDR3 comprises 15 residues. CDR1 and CDR2 (germline): MNHNS, SASEGT. The CDR3 spells CASSESGDRVGSLHF. DNA of the CDR3: TGTGCCAGCAGTGAATCGGGGGACAGGGTAGGATCCCTCCACTTT.

A few counts support this clone. The chain is built from TRBV6-5 and TRBJ1-5; the D is unclear. The V end was cut by 7 bases, the J end by 2 bases, with 9 bases between. Germline CDR1 is MNHEY and CDR2 is SVGAGI. The CDR3 runs 13 residues. The CDR3 DNA reads TGTGCCAGCATATTACGGGGCAATCAGCCCCAGCATTTT. This sequence encodes CASILRGNQPQHF.

V and J are TRBV4-1 and TRBJ2-1; 9 nucleotides match TRBD2. This CDR3 is 16 amino acids long. Trimming took 4 bases from V and 5 from J; bases not matched to a gene: 9. Germline lookup yields CDR1 MGHRA and CDR2 YSYEKL. As DNA, the CDR3 is TGCGCCAGCAGCCGTAGACTAGCGGAGTCCCACAATGAGCAGTTCTTC. It specifies CASSRRLAESHNEQFF.

The chain is built from TRBV4-3 and TRBJ1-1; TRBD1 is a possible D gene (5 bases). Germline assignment: CDR1 LGHNA and CDR2 YSLEER. Trimming shortened V by 3 bases and J by 4 bases, and 12 bases separated the two germline ends. The CDR3 consists of 14 residues. The DNA for the CDR3 is TGCGCCAGCAGCCACCAGACGGGGGTCACTGAAGCTTTCTTT. Amino acids: CASSHQTGVTEAFF.

The chain recombines TRBV12-3 or TRBV12-4 with TRBJ2-7, with D maybe TRBD1 (5 bases). V dropped 5 bases and J dropped 5 bases, with 7 bases sitting between them. CDR3 length: 11 amino acids. The CDR3 reads CASSQGNEQYF. The CDR3 DNA follows: TGTGCCAGCAGTCAGGGTAACGAGCAGTACTTC.

V and J are TRBV19 and TRBJ1-1; D is undetermined. CDR1 is LNHDA and CDR2 is SQIVND in the germline V gene (reference sequence). CDR3 length equals 15 residues. The V gene lost 0 bases and the J gene lost 6 bases, with 14 bases spanning the gap. CDR3 sequence: CASSIEADLYAEAFF. For the CDR3, the DNA is TGTGCCAGTAGTATAGAGGCGGATTTATACGCTGAAGCTTTCTTT.

This clone was counted a single time. The chain joins TRBV7-9 to TRBJ1-1, with D possibly being TRBD1 (6 bases). Trimming took 1 base from V and 6 from J, leaving 12 bases between them. Germline loops: CDR1 SEHNR, CDR2 FQNEAQ (reference sequence). This CDR3 contains 14 residues. In DNA form, the CDR3 reads TGTGCCAGCAGCTTAGGCCTTACAGGGTCTGAAGCTTTCTTT. Translation: CASSLGLTGSEAFF.

The chain employs TRBV25-1 and TRBJ1-2, with D possibly being TRBD1 (5 bases). Germline loops: CDR1 MGHDK, CDR2 SYGVNS. The ends were cut back, 2 bases at V and 7 bases at J, with 14 bases in the middle. The CDR3 runs 14 residues. In DNA, the CDR3 is TGTGCCAGCAGTGAACAGGGCGGATACGCTGGCTACACCTTC. It specifies CASSEQGGYAGYTF.

The chain links TRBV7-9 to TRBJ2-7, with 9 bases fitting TRBD1. The junction had 11 bases not matched to a gene; V was cut back by 5 bases and J by 3 bases. The CDR3 extends over 16 amino acids. Germline-derived CDR1 and CDR2 are SEHNR and FQNEAQ (reference sequence). This CDR3 reads CASSTGQGIVGYEQYF. Here the CDR3 DNA reads TGTGCCAGCAGCACAGGACAGGGGATTGTGGGCTACGAGCAGTACTTC.

The CDR3 coding sequence is TGTGCCATCAGTGAGTCTGGCTACAGTGTGGGCGAGCAGTACTTC. This gives the protein CAISESGYSVGEQYF. The chain links TRBV10-3 to TRBJ2-7, with D hard to call. Germline V lookup: CDR1 ENHRY, CDR2 SYGVKD. V dropped 0 bases and J dropped 6 bases, with 15 bases sitting between them. This CDR3 has 15 amino acids.